This record covers a single TCR beta chain. Patients included in sequencing had previously demonstrated CD8+CD57+ cell expansion by flow cytometry. The sample originates from a study of CD8+CD57+ T cells in acquired aplastic anemia. The V gene's germline CDR1 is KGHDR and CDR2 SFDVKD. CDR3 size: 14 residues. The ends were cut back, 4 bases at V and 4 bases at J, with 12 bases in the middle. For CDR3 and TCR beta VDJ profiling, genomic DNA was the template used. MiXCR, run by TCRdb on the reads, gives a single entry per CDR3 protein. The profile shows about 180,000 distinct CDR3 sequences, around 60% of them singletons.

The TCR originated in a human donor with aplastic anemia. V gene TRBV24-1 combines with J gene TRBJ1-2; D perhaps matches TRBD1 (6 bases). Sequencing input: sorted CD4+, CD8+, or CD8+CD57+ T cells (not recorded which) from PBMCs. CDR3 sequence reads: CATSDRGQSYGYTF. In DNA, the CDR3 is TGTGCCACCAGTGACCGTGGACAGTCCTATGGCTACACCTTC.